A single sample is the source of the 18 T cell receptor beta chains below, sequenced in a study of OX40 agonist ivuxolimab in advanced cancers. Libraries were prepared by immunoSEQ multiplex PCR; TCRdb keeps only in-frame clonotypes and omits some of them. The table lists about 60,000 clones, 80% to 90% of them singletons. Sequencing was performed on CD4+ or CD8+ T cells sorted from blood, taken in a trial of the OX40 agonist ivuxolimab. Receptors were obtained from an adult with an advanced solid tumor such as melanoma, head and neck, liver or kidney cancer.

CDR3 region: CASSPPSRDEQYV. As DNA, the CDR3 is TGTGCCAGCAGTCCCCCGTCCCGGGACGAGCAGTACGTC. The V gene is TRBV7-9, the J gene TRBJ2-7, with D unresolved. Germline loops: CDR1 SEHNR, CDR2 FQNEAQ (reference sequence). The ends were cut back, 6 bases at V and 5 bases at J, with 14 bases in the middle. The CDR3 spans 13 residues.

The CDR3 protein is CASSQVGTRAQETQYF. In DNA form, the CDR3 reads TGCGCCAGCAGCCAAGTCGGGACTAGAGCCCAAGAGACCCAGTACTTC. V is TRBV4-1 and J is TRBJ2-5; 8 bases are shared with TRBD2. The germline V gene encodes CDR1 MGHRA and CDR2 YSYEKL. Trimming took 1 base from V and 1 from J; bases not matched to a gene: 5. The CDR3 runs to 16 residues.

The gene calls are TRBV6-5 and TRBJ2-1, with 10 bases that match TRBD2. V was clipped by 6 bases and J by 6 bases; unmatched bases: 8. Germline V CDR1 and CDR2: MNHEY, SVGAGI. The CDR3 extends over 15 amino acids. The chain's CDR3 is CASSLSASGSNEQFF. The CDR3 DNA follows: TGTGCCAGCAGCCTCTCGGCTAGCGGGAGCAATGAGCAGTTCTTC.

This rearrangement joins TRBV5-6 to TRBJ2-7; D is ambiguous. Germline CDR1 and CDR2: SGHDT and YYEEEE. Between the trimmed V and J ends, which lost 0 bases and 1 base, there was a span of 8 bases. The length of the CDR3 is 14 residues. CDR3 loop: CASSLGSGSYEQYV. The CDR3 DNA reads TGTGCCAGCAGCTTGGGTTCCGGGTCCTACGAGCAGTACGTC.

The rearrangement joins TRBV27 to TRBJ2-7; D is undetermined. Germline CDR1 is MNHEY and CDR2 is SMNVEV (reference sequence). This CDR3 has 11 amino acids. V lost 4 bases to trimming and J lost 4 bases, with 5 bases between them. The DNA of the CDR3 is TGTGCCAGCAGTTCGGGTTACGAGCAGTACTTC. The encoded protein is CASSSGYEQYF.

The chain uses TRBV10-3 and TRBJ2-2, with 9 nucleotides matching TRBD2. The V and J ends lost 10 bases and 1 base, in that order; junction bases with no gene match: 7. The length of the CDR3 is 15 residues. CDR1 is ENHRY, CDR2 SYGVKD, per germline. The chain's CDR3 is CATQLLAGNTGELFF. In DNA, the CDR3 is TGTGCCACCCAATTACTAGCGGGGAACACCGGGGAGCTGTTTTTT.

In its sample, this clone was seen once. The gene calls are TRBV28 and TRBJ1-4, with 11 bases that match TRBD1. Germline values: CDR1 MDHEN, CDR2 SYDVKM. Germline trimming cut 5 bases from V and 8 bases from J; bases unmatched to any gene: 4. There are 14 residues in the CDR3. This CDR3 reads CASSVGQGGEKLFF. The DNA for the CDR3 is TGTGCCAGCAGTGTGGGACAGGGGGGAGAAAAACTGTTTTTT.

The chain is built from TRBV11-2 and TRBJ2-7, with D perhaps matching TRBD2 (6 bases). Looked up from germline, CDR1 is SGHAT and CDR2 is FQNNGV. The CDR3 length is 13 residues. With 1 base removed from V and 5 bases from J, the gap between germline ends came to 9 bases. The CDR3 protein is CASSLGRGDEQYF. The CDR3, as DNA: TGTGCCAGCAGCTTAGGGCGGGGCGACGAGCAGTACTTC. The entire variable domain, with the rest obtained from reference TRBV11-2 and TRBJ2-7, is as follows: EAGVAQSPRYKIIEKRQSVAFWCNPISGHATLYWYQQILGQGPKLLIQFQNNGVVDDSQLPKDRFSAERLKGVDSTLKIQPAKLEDSAVYLCASSLGRGDEQYFGPGTRLTVT.

The chain recombines TRBV6-5 with TRBJ2-1; 9 bases are a match to TRBD2. The V gene's germline CDR1 is MNHEY and CDR2 SVGAGI. The J segment lost 9 bases and the V segment lost 0 bases, leaving 6 bases of the junction unmatched. The CDR3 has 15 residues. The DNA of the CDR3 is TGTGCCAGCAGTTACTCGCTAGCGGGGAGGGGTGAGCAGTTCTTC. Amino acid sequence: CASSYSLAGRGEQFF.

This chain connects TRBV11-2 to TRBJ2-5, with 7 positions matching TRBD2. The germline V gene encodes CDR1 SGHAT and CDR2 FQNNGV. V shed 5 bases and J 4 bases; nucleotides not matched to a gene: 10. The CDR3 consists of 15 residues. The CDR3: CASSANWGGGETQYF. The CDR3 region has the DNA TGTGCCAGCAGCGCGAACTGGGGGGGAGGAGAGACCCAGTACTTC.

CDR3 sequence: CASSLAGGRNEQFF. As DNA, the CDR3 is TGTGCCAGCAGCTTGGCGGGAGGGAGGAATGAGCAGTTCTTC. The genes are TRBV5-8 and TRBJ2-1; 8 bases map to TRBD2. Germline assignment: CDR1 SGHTS and CDR2 YDEGEE. V shed 0 bases, J shed 7 bases, and the junction held 3 bases outside the gene matches. The CDR3 has 14 residues.

The V call is TRBV29-1, the J call TRBJ1-2; D is unclear. Trimming shortened V by 2 bases and J by 2 bases, and 15 bases separated the two germline ends. From germline, CDR1 is SQVTM and CDR2 ANQGSEA. The CDR3 has 15 amino acids. In nucleotides, the CDR3 is TGCAGCGTTGAAAGAGGTGAAAGGGCGAACTATGGCTACACCTTC. It specifies CSVERGERANYGYTF.

The rearrangement joins TRBV15 to TRBJ2-7; 9 bases fit TRBD1. The CDR3 loop spans 16 amino acids. V shed 0 bases and J 3 bases; nucleotides not matched to a gene: 6. Per the germline V gene, CDR1 is LNHNV and CDR2 is YYDKDF (reference sequence). The chain's CDR3 is CATSRDIRTGDYEQYF. DNA of the CDR3: TGTGCCACCAGCAGAGATATCAGGACAGGGGACTACGAGCAGTACTTC.

The chain is built from TRBV7-9 and TRBJ1-1, with 9 bases lining up with TRBD1. Germline V lookup: CDR1 SEHNR, CDR2 FQNEAQ (reference sequence). V gave up 5 bases and J gave up 5 bases; unmatched junction bases: 6. The CDR3 has 14 amino acids. The CDR3 here is CASSPAGTGTEAFF. In nucleotides, the CDR3 is TGTGCCAGCAGCCCGGCCGGGACAGGGACTGAAGCTTTCTTT.

The gene calls are TRBV27 and TRBJ2-6; a possible D gene is TRBD1 (6 bases). In germline, CDR1 is MNHEY, CDR2 SMNVEV (reference sequence). Trimming shortened V by 5 bases and J by 1 base, and 9 bases separated the two germline ends. The CDR3 runs to 15 residues. CDR3: CASSIGTSGANVLTF. CDR3 DNA: TGTGCCAGCAGTATCGGGACATCTGGGGCCAACGTCCTGACTTTC.

The chain uses TRBV18 and TRBJ1-1; D perhaps matches TRBD1 (5 bases). Germline V gives CDR1 KGHSH, CDR2 LQKENI. The CDR3 contains 17 residues. The ends were cut back, 6 bases at V and 5 bases at J, with 25 bases in the middle. The CDR3 nucleotides read TGTGCCAGCTCCCCTTACTCTTACGTTAATAGGGGAACTGAAGCTTTCTTT. Encoded protein: CASSPYSYVNRGTEAFF.

The chain couples TRBV6-5 to TRBJ1-6; D call uncertain. CDR3 size: 13 residues. The germline V gene encodes CDR1 MNHEY and CDR2 SVGAGI. Trimming removed 8 bases from V and 0 bases from J, with 5 bases in between. As DNA, the CDR3 is TGTGCCAGCCTGGGCTCCTATAATTCACCCCTCCACTTT. Protein sequence: CASLGSYNSPLHF.

This clone has more than one count but fewer than ten. The chain carries TRBV11-2 and TRBJ1-5; perhaps TRBD1 as D (5 bases). The CDR3 has 15 amino acids. Per germline, CDR1 SGHAT and CDR2 FQNNGV. V was clipped by 5 bases and J by 1 base, with 12 bases between them. The CDR3 sequence: CASSLGPGSNQPQHF. CDR3 sequence (DNA): TGTGCCAGCAGCCTCGGTCCAGGGAGCAATCAGCCCCAGCATTTT.